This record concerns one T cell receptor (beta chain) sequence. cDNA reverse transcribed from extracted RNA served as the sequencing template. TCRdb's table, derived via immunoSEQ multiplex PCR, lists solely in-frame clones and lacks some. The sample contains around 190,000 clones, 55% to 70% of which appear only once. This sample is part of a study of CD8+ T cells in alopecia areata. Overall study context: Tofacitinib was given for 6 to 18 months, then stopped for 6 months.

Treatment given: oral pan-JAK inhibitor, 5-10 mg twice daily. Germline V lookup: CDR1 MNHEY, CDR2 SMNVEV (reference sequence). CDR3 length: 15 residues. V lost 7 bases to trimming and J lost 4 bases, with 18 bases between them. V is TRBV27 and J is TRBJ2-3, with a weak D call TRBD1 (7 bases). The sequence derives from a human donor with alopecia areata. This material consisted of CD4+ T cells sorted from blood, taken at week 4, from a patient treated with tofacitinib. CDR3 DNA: TGTGCCAGCACCCCCGGGGGACAGAGGGCAGATACGCAGTATTTT. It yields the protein CASTPGGQRADTQYF.